This TCR beta chain was observed in a study of OX40 agonist ivuxolimab in advanced cancers. Turning to the study itself: Treatment of patients was with ivuxolimab, an agonistic anti-OX40 (CD134) antibody. Dose-escalation subjects each had hepatocellular carcinoma, melanoma, renal cell or head and neck cancer.

This clone was detected a few times. CDR1 is LNHDA and CDR2 is SQIVND in the germline V gene (reference sequence). Trimming took 4 bases from V and 4 from J, leaving 22 bases between them. CDR3 length equals 17 residues. Clones were sequenced by immunoSEQ multiplex PCR, and TCRdb holds only the in-frame ones, with some missing. This sample has around 60,000 clones, with roughly 87% found just once. This sample comprised CD4+ or CD8+ T cells sorted from blood, obtained in a trial of the OX40 agonist ivuxolimab. This receptor was identified in an adult with an advanced solid tumor such as melanoma, head and neck, liver or kidney cancer. This rearrangement joins TRBV19 to TRBJ2-5, with D possibly TRBD2 on 5 matching bases. CDR3 loop: CASSKSPPGLSSETQYF. The CDR3 region has the DNA TGTGCCAGTAGTAAGTCCCCCCCGGGGTTGTCTTCAGAGACCCAGTACTTC. Using reference TRBV19 and TRBJ2-5 for the parts outside the CDR3, the full variable domain is DGGITQSPKYLFRKEGQNVTLSCEQNLNHDAMYWYRQDPGQGLRLIYYSQIVNDFQKGDIAEGYSVSREKKESFPLTVTSAQKNPTAFYLCASSKSPPGLSSETQYFGPGTRLLVL.